The source of this T cell receptor beta chain is a study of post-analysis software for immune sequencing data. Study overall: The disease courses spanned relapsing-remitting, secondary progressive and progressive-relapsing forms of multiple sclerosis.

Every TCR beta cDNA library bore unique molecular identifiers. Around 500,000 cDNA molecules came from around 0.96 to 9.9 million T cells. TCRdb reanalysed the PCR reads using MiXCR and keeps one entry per CDR3 protein. The sample shows more than 500,000 distinct CDR3 sequences, around 36% of them seen only once. Study-wide points: Those with multiple sclerosis, the patient group, showed significantly lower normalized Chao1 diversity than controls.

There are a few counts of this clonotype. Its antigen is unknown. The origin of this receptor is a girl younger than 18 with multiple sclerosis. The sequencing input was blood.

CDR3 sequence reads: CASSPRGGGRPYEQYF. CDR3 nucleotides: TGTGCCAGCAGTCCCCGAGGAGGGGGCCGTCCTTACGAGCAGTACTTC. The chain has TRBV6-1 and TRBJ2-7, with D perhaps TRBD1 (7 bases). V dropped 5 bases and J dropped 4 bases, with 21 bases sitting between them. Per the germline V gene, CDR1 is MNHNS and CDR2 is SASEGT. This CDR3 is 16 amino acids long.